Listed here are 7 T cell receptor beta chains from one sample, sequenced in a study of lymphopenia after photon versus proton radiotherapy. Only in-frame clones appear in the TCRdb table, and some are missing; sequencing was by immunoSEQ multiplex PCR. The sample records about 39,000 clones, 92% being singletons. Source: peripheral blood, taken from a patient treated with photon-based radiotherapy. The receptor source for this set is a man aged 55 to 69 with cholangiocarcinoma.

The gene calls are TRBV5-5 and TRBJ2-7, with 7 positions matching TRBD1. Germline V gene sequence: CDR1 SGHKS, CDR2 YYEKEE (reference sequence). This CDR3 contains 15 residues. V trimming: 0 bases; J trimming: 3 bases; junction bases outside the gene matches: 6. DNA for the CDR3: TGTGCCAGCAGCTTGGGGACAGGTAGGAGCTACGAGCAGTACTTC. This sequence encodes CASSLGTGRSYEQYF.

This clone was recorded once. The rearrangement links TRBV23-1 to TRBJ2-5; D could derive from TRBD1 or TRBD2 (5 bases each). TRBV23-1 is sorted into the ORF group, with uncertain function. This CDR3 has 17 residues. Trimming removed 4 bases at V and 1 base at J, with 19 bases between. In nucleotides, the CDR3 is TGCGCCAGCAGTCCTTGGTGCGGAGTGGGACCCCAAGAGACCCAGTACTTC. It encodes CASSPWCGVGPQETQYF.

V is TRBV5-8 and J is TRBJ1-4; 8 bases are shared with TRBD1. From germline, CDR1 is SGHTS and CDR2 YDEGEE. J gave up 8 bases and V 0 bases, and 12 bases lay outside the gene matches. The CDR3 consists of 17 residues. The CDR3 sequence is CASSLVLIGQGGEKLFF. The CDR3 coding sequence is TGTGCCAGCAGCTTGGTGCTTATTGGACAGGGAGGAGAAAAACTGTTTTTT.

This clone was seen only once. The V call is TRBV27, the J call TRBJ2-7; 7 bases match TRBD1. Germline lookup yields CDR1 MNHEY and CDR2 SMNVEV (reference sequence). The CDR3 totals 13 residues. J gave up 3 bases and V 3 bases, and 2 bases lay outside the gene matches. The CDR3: CASSFQGDYEQYF. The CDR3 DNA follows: TGTGCCAGCAGTTTCCAGGGGGACTACGAGCAGTACTTC.

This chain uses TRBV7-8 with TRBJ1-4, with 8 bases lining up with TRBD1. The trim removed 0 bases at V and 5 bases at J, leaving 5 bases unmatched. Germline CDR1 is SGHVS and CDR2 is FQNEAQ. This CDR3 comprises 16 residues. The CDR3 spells CASSLAGDRPNEKLFF. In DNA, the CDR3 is TGTGCCAGCAGCTTAGCGGGGGACAGGCCCAATGAAAAACTGTTTTTT. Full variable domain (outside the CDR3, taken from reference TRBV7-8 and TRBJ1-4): GAGVSQSPRYKVAKRGQDVALRCDPISGHVSLFWYQQALGQGPEFLTYFQNEAQLDKSGLPSDRFFAERPEGSVSTLKIQRTQQEDSAVYLCASSLAGDRPNEKLFFGSGTQLSVL.

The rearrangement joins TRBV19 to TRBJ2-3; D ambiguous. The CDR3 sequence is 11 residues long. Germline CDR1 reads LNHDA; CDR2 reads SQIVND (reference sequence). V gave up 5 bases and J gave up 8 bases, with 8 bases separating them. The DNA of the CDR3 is TGTGCCAGTAGTCTTACTCGTACGCAGTATTTT. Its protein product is CASSLTRTQYF. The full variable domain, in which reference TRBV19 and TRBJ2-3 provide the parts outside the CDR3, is DGGITQSPKYLFRKEGQNVTLSCEQNLNHDAMYWYRQDPGQGLRLIYYSQIVNDFQKGDIAEGYSVSREKKESFPLTVTSAQKNPTAFYLCASSLTRTQYFGPGTRLTVL.

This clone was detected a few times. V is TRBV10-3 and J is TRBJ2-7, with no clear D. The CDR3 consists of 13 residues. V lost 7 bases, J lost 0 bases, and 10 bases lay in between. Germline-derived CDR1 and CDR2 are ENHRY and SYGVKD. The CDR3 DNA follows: TGTGCCATCACCTCTGAGCGCTCCTACGAGCAGTACTTC. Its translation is CAITSERSYEQYF.